These 23 T cell receptor beta chains share one sample of origin, sequenced in a study of blood T cell repertoires in COVID-19. Generated by immunoSEQ multiplex PCR, the TCRdb table keeps only in-frame clones and is missing some. The sample yields about 150,000 clones, around 91% seen once. Sequenced sample: peripheral blood. All receptors come from a woman aged 60-75 years with active COVID-19.

V usage is TRBV5-1 and J usage is TRBJ1-2, with D unresolved. V was clipped by 0 bases and J by 5 bases, with 11 bases between them. Germline CDR1 is SGHRS and CDR2 is YFSETQ. This CDR3 comprises 14 residues. The CDR3 loop is CASSLGSRDYGYTF. The DNA of the CDR3 is TGCGCCAGCAGCTTGGGATCAAGAGATTATGGCTACACCTTC.

This clone appeared once. This rearrangement joins TRBV29-1 to TRBJ2-5; 10 positions match TRBD1. V lost 6 bases to trimming and J lost 5 bases; unmatched junction nucleotides: 9. Germline values: CDR1 SQVTM, CDR2 ANQGSEA. The CDR3 totals 14 residues. The CDR3 DNA reads as TGCAGCGTCTGGACAGGGGGTTTTGTGGAGACCCAGTACTTC. Translating it yields CSVWTGGFVETQYF.

V gene TRBV5-1 combines with J gene TRBJ1-1; tentative D call: TRBD1 (6 bases). This CDR3 comprises 13 residues. V was trimmed by 4 bases and J by 2 bases, leaving 9 bases between them. CDR1 is SGHRS, CDR2 YFSETQ, per germline. The DNA for the CDR3 is TGCGCCAGCAGCATAGGGGGAAACACTGAAGCTTTCTTT. It codes for CASSIGGNTEAFF.

V and J are TRBV7-2 and TRBJ1-1; 8 bases match TRBD1. CDR1 and CDR2 from the germline V gene are SGHTA and FQGNSA. The CDR3 consists of 17 residues. V was clipped by 6 bases and J by 0 bases; unmatched bases: 12. The CDR3 DNA reads TGTGCCAGCAGACAGGACAGGGCAATTAGCATGAACACTGAAGCTTTCTTT. It yields the protein CASRQDRAISMNTEAFF. Using reference TRBV7-2 and TRBJ1-1 for the parts outside the CDR3, the full variable domain is GAGVSQSPSNKVTEKGKDVELRCDPISGHTALYWYRQSLGQGLEFLIYFQGNSAPDKSGLPSDRFSAERTGGSVSTLTIQRTQQEDSAVYLCASRQDRAISMNTEAFFGQGTRLTVV.

The chain couples TRBV6-7 to TRBJ1-4; 8 bases are a match to TRBD1. TRBV6-7 is assigned to the ORF class and has an uncertain function. Germline trimming cut 7 bases from V and 7 bases from J; bases unmatched to any gene: 11. The CDR3 has 15 residues. This CDR3 is CASTEDRAKVEKLFF. The CDR3 DNA reads TGTGCCAGCACCGAGGACAGGGCAAAAGTTGAAAAACTGTTTTTT.

J is TRBJ1-1 and V is TRBV28; 8 bases align to TRBD1. The length of the CDR3 is 15 residues. The V segment lost 4 bases and the J segment 4 bases; nucleotides outside the gene matches: 8. CDR1 and CDR2 from the germline V gene are MDHEN and SYDVKM. The CDR3 sequence: CASSYRGVWATEAFF. The CDR3 bases are TGTGCCAGCAGTTACAGGGGGGTCTGGGCCACTGAAGCTTTCTTT.

This sequence joins TRBV27 and TRBJ1-4, with 7 bases matching TRBD1. CDR1 is MNHEY and CDR2 is SMNVEV in the germline V gene (reference sequence). V was pared by 6 bases and J by 5 bases, with 6 bases of the junction left unmatched. The CDR3 length is 14 residues. CDR3 sequence: CASRDGTANEKLFF. The CDR3, as DNA: TGTGCCAGCAGGGACGGGACAGCAAATGAAAAACTGTTTTTT.

The V call is TRBV10-3, the J call TRBJ1-2; 7 nucleotides match TRBD1. Germline values: CDR1 ENHRY, CDR2 SYGVKD. The CDR3 totals 14 residues. V lost 6 bases and J lost 4; bases outside the gene matches: 8. The CDR3 coding sequence is TGTGCCATCAGCCCAGGGGGGCTTGGCTATGGCTACACCTTC. This gives the protein CAISPGGLGYGYTF.

This chain's CDR3 is CASSWLPGQGALEQYF. CDR3 bases: TGTGCCAGCAGTTGGCTTCCGGGACAGGGGGCGCTCGAGCAGTACTTC. V usage is TRBV28 and J usage is TRBJ2-7, with TRBD1 matching over 12 bases. The CDR3 has 16 amino acids. V was clipped by 4 bases and J by 6 bases; unmatched bases: 10. In germline, CDR1 is MDHEN, CDR2 SYDVKM.

The CDR3 protein is CASSPGQGYYGYTF. The DNA of the CDR3 is TGTGCCAGCAGCCCAGGACAGGGGTACTATGGCTACACCTTC. The chain recombines TRBV9 with TRBJ1-2; 9 nucleotides agree with TRBD1. Unmatched junction bases numbered 4, after V lost 4 bases and J lost 3 bases. The CDR3 extends over 14 amino acids. Per germline, CDR1 SGDLS and CDR2 YYNGEE.

The J gene is TRBJ2-1, the V gene TRBV7-3; 11 nucleotides agree with TRBD2. Germline CDR1 and CDR2: SGHTA and FQGTGA. J lost 7 bases, V lost 2 bases, and 13 bases had no gene match. This CDR3 contains 18 residues. The CDR3 bases are TGTGCCAGCAGCTTACTAGCTAGCGGGGGGTTGGCGGCGAATGAGCAGTTCTTC. It translates to CASSLLASGGLAANEQFF.

The rearrangement joins TRBV19 to TRBJ2-5; TRBD2 matches at 15 bases. CDR1 is LNHDA, CDR2 SQIVND, per germline (reference sequence). The CDR3 covers 16 residues. Losses at the gene ends were 8 bases for V and 3 bases for J; bases not matched to a gene: 7. CDR3 coding DNA: TGTGCCAGTGCCCCGGGACTAGCGGGAGGAAAAGAGACCCAGTACTTC. It translates to CASAPGLAGGKETQYF.

This clone has a single count. The V gene is TRBV7-9, the J gene TRBJ2-3, with D possibly being TRBD2 (5 bases). Germline V gene sequence: CDR1 SEHNR, CDR2 FQNEAQ (reference sequence). The germline V and J ends were trimmed by 4 bases and 3 bases, with 8 bases remaining between them. There are 13 residues in the CDR3. The CDR3 protein is CASSYGGTDTQYF. CDR3 sequence (DNA): TGTGCCAGCAGCTACGGAGGAACAGATACGCAGTATTTT.

The rearrangement links TRBV24-1 to TRBJ2-1, with a weak D call TRBD2 (6 bases). V lost 5 bases, J lost 5 bases, and 12 bases lay in between. The CDR3 sequence is 14 residues long. Germline CDR1 reads KGHDR; CDR2 reads SFDVKD. The CDR3 sequence: CATSGGNNHNEQFF. The CDR3 DNA follows: TGTGCCACCAGTGGCGGGAACAACCACAATGAGCAGTTCTTC.

The gene calls are TRBV19 and TRBJ1-1; tentative D call: TRBD1 (6 bases). Trimming left V 6 bases short and J 4 bases short, with 12 bases between. In germline, CDR1 is LNHDA, CDR2 SQIVND (reference sequence). CDR3 length: 13 residues. CDR3 residues: CASSSLQGTEAFF. In nucleotides, the CDR3 is TGTGCCAGTAGCTCCCTACAGGGCACTGAAGCTTTCTTT.

The chain recombines TRBV28 with TRBJ2-3, with a weak D call TRBD2 (5 bases). The CDR3 has 11 amino acids. CDR1 is MDHEN, CDR2 SYDVKM, per germline. Trimming pared 6 bases from V and 8 bases from J, leaving 9 bases between. The CDR3 DNA is TGTGCCAGCAGACTAGGAGGTACGCAGTATTTT. Its translation: CASRLGGTQYF.

This chain links TRBV29-1 with TRBJ2-2; perhaps TRBD1 as D (5 bases). There are 14 residues in the CDR3. V lost 5 bases, J lost 6 bases, and 16 bases lay in between. From germline, CDR1 is SQVTM and CDR2 ANQGSEA. The CDR3 DNA reads TGCAGCGTTCAGATCCAGGGATCCCCCGGGGAGCTGTTTTTT. Protein product: CSVQIQGSPGELFF.

This clone showed up just once. The rearrangement links TRBV28 to TRBJ2-1, with 7 bases lining up with TRBD2. Losses at the gene ends were 2 bases for V and 13 bases for J; bases not matched to a gene: 8. Germline V lookup: CDR1 MDHEN, CDR2 SYDVKM. The CDR3 has 13 amino acids. CDR3 DNA sequence: TGTGCCAGCAGTTTACCGACTAGCCGCCACCAGTTCTTC. Protein: CASSLPTSRHQFF.

The chain recombines TRBV4-2 with TRBJ2-3, with 13 bases lining up with TRBD2. Per the germline V gene, CDR1 is LGHNA and CDR2 is YNFKEQ. Trimming cost V 1 base and J 2 bases; bases outside gene matches: 6. The CDR3 has 18 residues. Here the CDR3 reads CASSQGKGLAGNTDTQYF. The DNA for the CDR3 is TGTGCCAGCAGCCAAGGAAAGGGACTAGCGGGAAACACAGATACGCAGTATTTT.

The chain recombines TRBV7-9 with TRBJ2-5, with D hard to call. The CDR3 has 14 residues. V lost 5 bases to trimming and J lost 0 bases, with 10 bases between them. From germline, CDR1 is SEHNR and CDR2 FQNEAQ (reference sequence). The CDR3 loop reads CASSPRSHQETQYF. CDR3 DNA: TGTGCCAGCAGCCCGAGGTCCCACCAAGAGACCCAGTACTTC.

The J gene is TRBJ1-1, the V gene TRBV18; D possibly corresponds to TRBD1 (6 bases). Germline CDR1 KGHSH, CDR2 LQKENI. The CDR3 contains 14 residues. V lost 4 bases and J 8 bases, leaving 17 bases between the germline ends. The CDR3 DNA reads as TGTGCCAGCTCACACGGACAGCCGCCACTAGAAGCTTTCTTT. It specifies CASSHGQPPLEAFF.

This rearrangement joins TRBV2 to TRBJ2-4; 7 nucleotides match TRBD1. The CDR3 runs to 17 residues. Trimming took 0 bases from V and 0 from J; bases not matched to a gene: 5. Germline V gene sequence: CDR1 SNHLY, CDR2 FYNNEI. The CDR3 protein is CASSEARDSLAKNIQYF. The CDR3 coding sequence is TGTGCCAGCAGTGAAGCTCGGGACAGTTTAGCCAAAAACATTCAGTACTTC.

This chain joins TRBV5-5 and TRBJ1-1, with 8 bases aligning to TRBD1. CDR1 is SGHKS, CDR2 YYEKEE, per germline (reference sequence). CDR3 length equals 15 residues. Unmatched junction bases numbered 8, after V lost 2 bases and J lost 5 bases. DNA of the CDR3: TGTGCCAGCAGCTTCCCAGGGGGCTGGGGTACTGAAGCTTTCTTT. Protein: CASSFPGGWGTEAFF.